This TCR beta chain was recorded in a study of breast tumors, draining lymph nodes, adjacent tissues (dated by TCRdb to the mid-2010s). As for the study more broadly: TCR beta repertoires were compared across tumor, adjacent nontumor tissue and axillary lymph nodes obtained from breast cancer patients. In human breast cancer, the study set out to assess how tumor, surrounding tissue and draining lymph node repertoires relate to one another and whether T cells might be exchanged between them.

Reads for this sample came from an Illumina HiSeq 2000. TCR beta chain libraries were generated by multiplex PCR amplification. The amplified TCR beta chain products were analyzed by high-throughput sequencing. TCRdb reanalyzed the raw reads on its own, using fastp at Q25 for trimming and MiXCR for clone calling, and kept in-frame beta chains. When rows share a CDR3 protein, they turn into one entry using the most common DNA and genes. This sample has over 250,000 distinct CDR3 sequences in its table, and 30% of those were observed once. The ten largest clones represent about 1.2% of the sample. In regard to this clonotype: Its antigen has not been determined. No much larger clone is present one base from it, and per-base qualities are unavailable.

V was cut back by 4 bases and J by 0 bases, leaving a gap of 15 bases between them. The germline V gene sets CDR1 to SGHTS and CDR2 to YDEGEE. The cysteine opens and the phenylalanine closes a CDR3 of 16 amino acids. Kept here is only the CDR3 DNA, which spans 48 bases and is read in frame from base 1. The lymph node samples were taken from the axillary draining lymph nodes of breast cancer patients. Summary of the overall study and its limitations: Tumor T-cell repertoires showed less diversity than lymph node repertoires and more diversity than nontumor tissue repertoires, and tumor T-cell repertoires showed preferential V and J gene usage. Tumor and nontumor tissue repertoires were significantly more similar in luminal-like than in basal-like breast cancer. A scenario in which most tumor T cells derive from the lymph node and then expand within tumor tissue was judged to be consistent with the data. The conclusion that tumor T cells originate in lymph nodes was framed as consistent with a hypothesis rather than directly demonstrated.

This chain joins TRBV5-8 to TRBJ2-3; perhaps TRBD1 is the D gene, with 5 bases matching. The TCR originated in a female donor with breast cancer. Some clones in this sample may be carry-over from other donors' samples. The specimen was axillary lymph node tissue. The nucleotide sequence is TGTGCCAGCAGCCTGGGGCCGACCTCTAGCACAGATACGCAGTATTTT. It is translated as CASSLGPTSSTDTQYF.